These 24 T cell receptor beta chains share one sample of origin, sequenced in a study of shared clonotypes between healthy human individuals. CD45RO-negative cells were positively selected for CCR7, leaving out terminally differentiated effector memory CD45RA+ cells. Measured with immunoSEQ multiplex PCR; TCRdb has only the in-frame clones, and not every one. The sample has hundreds of thousands of clones, approximately 95% seen once. Sequenced: naive CD8+ T cells sorted from blood. Receptors were obtained from a woman in her 30s in good health.

The J gene is TRBJ2-7, the V gene TRBV21-1; the table's D call, TRBD2, was not checked against the DNA. TRBV21-1 is reported as a pseudogene. CDR3 length: 17 amino acids. The CDR3 DNA sequence: TGTGCCAGCAGCAAAGGTCGAATTAGCGGGATCGCCTACGAGCAGTACTTC. This encodes CASSKGRISGIAYEQYF.

V usage is TRBV10-3 and J usage is TRBJ2-7; 7 nucleotides align to TRBD2. The CDR3 extends over 16 amino acids. Germline assignment: CDR1 ENHRY and CDR2 SYGVKD. V was clipped by 1 base and J by 9 bases; unmatched bases: 15. The CDR3 here is CAISELGAGEGPAQYF. The DNA for the CDR3 is TGTGCCATCAGTGAGTTGGGCGCGGGAGAGGGCCCGGCGCAGTACTTC.

The chain combines TRBV6-5 with TRBJ1-1; TRBD1 is a possible D gene (5 bases). The germline V gene encodes CDR1 MNHEY and CDR2 SVGAGI. The V end lost 2 bases, the J end lost 4 bases, and 8 bases lay between the germline ends. CDR3 size: 13 residues. Written as DNA, the CDR3 is TGTGCCAGCAGTTACGGCGGGGCCACTGAAGCTTTCTTT. Its translation: CASSYGGATEAFF.

V usage is TRBV27 and J usage is TRBJ2-7, with 7 bases that match TRBD1. Per germline, CDR1 MNHEY and CDR2 SMNVEV (reference sequence). With V trimmed by 4 bases and J by 3 bases, 3 bases remained unmatched. The CDR3 has 13 amino acids. In DNA, the CDR3 is TGTGCCAGCAGTTCCGGGACAGACTACGAGCAGTACTTC. It specifies CASSSGTDYEQYF.

The J gene is TRBJ2-7, the V gene TRBV5-6, with D uncertain. Per the germline V gene, CDR1 is SGHDT and CDR2 is YYEEEE. The V and J ends lost 1 base and 0 bases respectively, with 5 bases between them. CDR3 length: 13 residues. CDR3 nucleotide sequence: TGTGCCAGCAGCTTGCGAGGCTCCTACGAGCAGTACTTC. Its translation is CASSLRGSYEQYF.

The V gene is TRBV29-1, the J gene TRBJ2-7; 7 nucleotides align to TRBD2. The CDR3 runs to 15 residues. CDR1 is SQVTM, CDR2 ANQGSEA, per germline. The V and J ends lost 2 bases and 0 bases, in that order; junction bases with no gene match: 7. The CDR3 loop reads CSVESGRESSYEQYF. CDR3 in DNA: TGCAGCGTTGAATCGGGGAGGGAGAGCTCCTACGAGCAGTACTTC.

A remark on this clone: This same CDR3 is encoded by further DNA sequences in the sample. The chain uses TRBV9 and TRBJ1-1, with a weak D call TRBD1 (5 bases). The CDR3 sequence is 14 residues long. Trimming pared 0 bases from V and 0 bases from J, leaving 6 bases between. Germline V gives CDR1 SGDLS, CDR2 YYNGEE. The CDR3 region is CASSVEGVNTEAFF. For the CDR3, the DNA is TGTGCCAGCAGCGTAGAAGGGGTGAACACTGAAGCTTTCTTT.

The chain is built from TRBV6-9 and TRBJ2-7; D call uncertain. The CDR3 covers 12 residues. V was trimmed by 7 bases and J by 4 bases, leaving 11 bases between them. The germline CDR1 and CDR2 sequences are MNHGY and SVAAGI. CDR3 bases: TGTGCCAGCAACCTGACACCTTACGAGCAGTACTTC. This gives the protein CASNLTPYEQYF.

J is TRBJ1-6 and V is TRBV2; D is unresolved. Germline values: CDR1 SNHLY, CDR2 FYNNEI. Trimming cost V 3 bases and J 6 bases, with 9 bases left between them. CDR3 length: 14 residues. The CDR3 region is CASSDYGGNSPLHF. For the CDR3, the DNA is TGTGCCAGCAGTGATTACGGCGGTAATTCACCCCTCCACTTT.

Notes on this clone: Other nucleotide sequences from this sample produce the same CDR3. The V gene is TRBV9, the J gene TRBJ2-7; the match to TRBD1 covers 8 bases. The germline CDR1 and CDR2 sequences are SGDLS and YYNGEE. There are 14 residues in the CDR3. V lost 0 bases and J lost 2; bases outside the gene matches: 1. CDR3 sequence reads: CASSVGTGTYEQYF. The CDR3 DNA sequence: TGTGCCAGCAGCGTAGGGACAGGGACCTACGAGCAGTACTTC.

The CDR3 sequence: CASSVAESSYEQYF. CDR3 nucleotide sequence: TGTGCCAGCAGCGTGGCAGAAAGCTCCTACGAGCAGTACTTC. This sequence joins TRBV25-1 and TRBJ2-5, with D uncertain. The assigned J gene may be wrong: the sequence end matches TRBJ2-7 better. The CDR3 extends over 14 amino acids. Germline loops: CDR1 MGHDK, CDR2 SYGVNS.

The CDR3 here is CASSTTSGSWLTGELFF. The DNA for the CDR3 is TGTGCCAGCAGTACAACTAGCGGGAGTTGGCTCACCGGGGAGCTGTTTTTT. This chain uses TRBV25-1 with TRBJ2-2; 11 nucleotides agree with TRBD2. This CDR3 has 17 residues. The germline gives CDR1 MGHDK, CDR2 SYGVNS. The trim removed 5 bases at V and 4 bases at J, leaving 9 bases unmatched. Using reference TRBV25-1 and TRBJ2-2 for the parts outside the CDR3, the full variable domain is EADIYQTPRYLVIGTGKKITLECSQTMGHDKMYWYQQDPGMELHLIHYSYGVNSTEKGDLSSESTVSRIRTEHFPLTLESARPSHTSQYLCASSTTSGSWLTGELFFGEGSRLTVL.

This clone was seen more than once but under ten times. This sequence joins TRBV7-9 and TRBJ1-5, with 8 bases lining up with TRBD1. The CDR3 spans 14 residues. CDR1 and CDR2 from the germline V gene are SEHNR and FQNEAQ (reference sequence). V was pared by 5 bases and J by 7 bases, with 7 bases of the junction left unmatched. The CDR3 region is CASSETGAGQPQHF. The CDR3 nucleotides read TGTGCCAGCAGCGAGACAGGGGCCGGGCAGCCCCAGCATTTT. The full variable domain, completed using reference TRBV7-9 and TRBJ1-5, is DTGVSQNPRHKITKRGQNVTFRCDPISEHNRLYWYRQTLGQGPEFLTYFQNEAQLEKSRLLSDRFSAERPKGSFSTLEIQRTEQGDSAMYLCASSETGAGQPQHFGDGTRLSIL.

This clone was observed once. The chain carries TRBV28 and TRBJ2-1; 8 bases line up with TRBD1. The CDR3 runs 14 residues. Germline V gives CDR1 MDHEN, CDR2 SYDVKM. Trimming cost V 4 bases and J 7 bases; bases outside gene matches: 6. The CDR3 protein is CASSSPRTGNEQFF. The CDR3 nucleotides read TGTGCCAGCAGTTCTCCAAGGACAGGGAATGAGCAGTTCTTC.

This chain joins TRBV7-8 and TRBJ1-5; 9 bases align to TRBD1. Per the germline V gene, CDR1 is SGHVS and CDR2 is FQNEAQ. There are 18 residues in the CDR3. Trimming cost V 5 bases and J 2 bases; bases outside gene matches: 13. Here the CDR3 reads CASSVIRDRVNGNQPQHF. The CDR3 region has the DNA TGTGCCAGCAGCGTCATCCGGGACAGGGTGAATGGCAATCAGCCCCAGCATTTT.

V is TRBV7-9 and J is TRBJ2-1; D is perhaps TRBD2 (6 bases). The CDR3 has 15 amino acids. Germline CDR1 SEHNR, CDR2 FQNEAQ (reference sequence). Trimming took off 5 bases at V and 2 bases at J, with 13 bases between the two ends. The CDR3 here is CASSGREVPYNEQFF. Written as DNA, the CDR3 is TGTGCCAGCAGCGGTAGGGAGGTCCCCTACAATGAGCAGTTCTTC.

The chain recombines TRBV11-2 with TRBJ2-7, with D tentatively TRBD1 (6 bases). This CDR3 is built from 18 residues. V shed 1 base and J shed 0 bases, with 19 bases lying between them. The germline CDR1 and CDR2 sequences are SGHAT and FQNNGV. The CDR3: CASSLGSMGAASSYEQYF. The CDR3 DNA is TGTGCCAGCAGCTTAGGTTCAATGGGGGCGGCGAGCTCCTACGAGCAGTACTTC. The complete variable domain, with remaining parts taken from reference TRBV11-2 and TRBJ2-7, reads EAGVAQSPRYKIIEKRQSVAFWCNPISGHATLYWYQQILGQGPKLLIQFQNNGVVDDSQLPKDRFSAERLKGVDSTLKIQPAKLEDSAVYLCASSLGSMGAASSYEQYFGPGTRLTVT.

This chain joins TRBV2 and TRBJ2-7, with 12 bases identical to TRBD2. This CDR3 contains 16 residues. Losses at the gene ends were 4 bases for V and 5 bases for J; bases not matched to a gene: 9. CDR1 SNHLY and CDR2 FYNNEI come from the germline V gene. This chain's CDR3 is CASSGLLAGGSHEQYF. The CDR3 DNA reads as TGTGCCAGCAGTGGTTTACTAGCGGGAGGTTCCCACGAGCAGTACTTC.

The chain joins TRBV10-2 to TRBJ1-1, with D possibly TRBD1 on 6 matching bases. The ends were cut back, 0 bases at V and 10 bases at J, with 18 bases in the middle. CDR1 is WSHSY, CDR2 SAAADI, per germline. This CDR3 contains 15 residues. The CDR3 loop is CASSESYRGNWLAFF. The DNA of the CDR3 is TGCGCCAGCAGTGAGTCGTATAGGGGGAATTGGTTAGCTTTCTTT.

V usage is TRBV2 and J usage is TRBJ2-7, with 10 bases aligning to TRBD2. After removal of 9 bases from V and 3 bases from J, the junction contained 2 bases not matched to a gene. CDR1 is SNHLY and CDR2 is FYNNEI in the germline V gene. The CDR3 runs 12 residues. CDR3 in DNA: TGTGCCAGTAGCGGGAGGAACTACGAGCAGTACTTC. This gives the protein CASSGRNYEQYF.

This clone came up once. The V gene is TRBV5-6, the J gene TRBJ2-7; a weak D match, TRBD1 (5 bases). The length of the CDR3 is 14 residues. Trimming left V 3 bases short and J 3 bases short, with 13 bases between. Germline CDR1 SGHDT, CDR2 YYEEEE. The CDR3 DNA reads as TGTGCCAGCAGCTATATGACAGCCGGCTACGAGCAGTACTTC. Protein product: CASSYMTAGYEQYF.

The gene calls are TRBV6-6 and TRBJ1-1; perhaps TRBD1 as D (6 bases). Between the trimmed V and J ends, which lost 8 bases and 1 base, there was a span of 11 bases. Germline assignment: CDR1 MNHNY and CDR2 SVGAGI (reference sequence). CDR3 length: 13 residues. CDR3 sequence: CASGTTGNTEAFF. CDR3 DNA: TGTGCCAGCGGTACGACAGGGAACACTGAAGCTTTCTTT.

V is TRBV5-1 and J is TRBJ1-1; the match to TRBD1 covers 7 bases. CDR3 size: 13 residues. With 4 bases clipped from V and 2 bases from J, the junction kept 2 bases outside the gene matches. The germline V gene has CDR1 SGHRS and CDR2 YFSETQ. CDR3 nucleotides: TGCGCCAGCAGCCGGGACAGAAACACTGAAGCTTTCTTT. Its protein is CASSRDRNTEAFF.

V usage is TRBV15 and J usage is TRBJ2-5; weak D call: TRBD2 (6 bases). Matching the DNA end better, TRBJ2-7 makes the J call doubtful. Germline values: CDR1 LNHNV, CDR2 YYDKDF (reference sequence). This CDR3 contains 15 residues. The chain's CDR3 is CATSRVADASYEQYF. In DNA form, the CDR3 reads TGTGCCACCAGCAGAGTAGCGGACGCTTCCTACGAGCAGTACTTC.